A selection of T cell receptor beta chains follows, all from one sample in a study of metastatic and nonmetastatic thyroid tumors. Through MiXCR, TCRdb re-clonotyped the PCR reads. The sample lists 9,000 or so clones; about 14% were seen once. Sequencing input: blood. The receptors derive from a female donor with papillary thyroid cancer or a benign thyroid nodule (not recorded which). Some clones in this sample may be carry-over from other donors' samples. The CDR3 runs from the conserved cysteine through the conserved F or W. The order of the fields is J gene, V gene, clone size, D gene, CDR3 protein, CDR3 DNA. A D gene is named only where the DNA matches it firmly. A clone size is listed for some rows: how often the clone was seen (once, few, many), or a class if it is expanded.

TRBJ2-1 TRBV6-4 medium-sized TRBD2 CASSAAGGGDEQFF TGTGCCAGCAGTGCAGCGGGGGGGGGGGATGAGCAGTTCTTC
TRBJ2-7 TRBV10-1 few . CASSEHRGAYEQYF TGCGCCAGCAGTGAGCACCGGGGAGCCTACGAGCAGTACTTC
TRBJ1-3 TRBV12-3/TRBV12-4 many . CASMPQGISGNTIYF TGTGCCAGCATGCCTCAGGGGATCTCGGGAAACACCATATATTTT
TRBJ2-2 TRBV27 medium-sized . CASSLGGKTTGELFF TGTGCCAGCAGTTTAGGCGGGAAGACCACCGGGGAGCTGTTTTTT
TRBJ2-7 TRBV12-5 . . CASGFLPYEWGDQYF TGTGCTAGTGGTTTCCTCCCATATGAGTGGGGCGATCAGTACTTC
TRBJ2-1 TRBV7-3 . TRBD2 CASMGSLVVISGGADYNEQFF TGTGCCAGCATGGGGAGCTTGGTCGTGATATCGGGAGGCGCAGACTACAATGAGCAGTTCTTC
TRBJ1-2 TRBV2 medium-sized TRBD1 CASSEREGAFYGYTF TGTGCCAGCAGTGAACGGGAGGGGGCTTTCTATGGCTACACCTTC
TRBJ2-7 TRBV20-1 . . CSARGETTYEQYF TGCAGTGCTAGAGGGGAGACGACCTACGAGCAGTACTTC
TRBJ2-5 TRBV3-1 many TRBD2 CASSLAGDETQYF TGTGCCAGCAGCCTAGCGGGGGATGAGACCCAGTACTTC
TRBJ2-1 TRBV12-3/TRBV12-4 . . CASSARTNEQFF TGTGCCAGCAGTGCCCGGACCAATGAGCAGTTCTTC
TRBJ1-2 TRBV5-1 . . CASSLSGYGYTF TGCGCCAGCAGCCTCTCCGGGTATGGCTACACCTTC
TRBJ1-1 TRBV10-2 few . CASKGGEGMNNEAFF TGTGCCAGCAAGGGGGGTGAGGGAATGAACAATGAAGCTTTCTTT